The 22 T cell receptor beta chains listed next were all sequenced from one sample in a study of cytomegalovirus exposure and HLA in healthy donors. The PCR had 60 Vbeta and 13 Jbeta primers. Repertoires were generated with immunoSEQ multiplex PCR, while TCRdb's copy carries only in-frame clones and drops some. This table holds 85,000 to 100,000 clones, around four fifths found once. Sequenced input: PBMCs. The receptors come from a man aged 45 to 65 in good health and CMV-seropositive.

The chain employs TRBV10-3 and TRBJ2-2; D uncertain. Trimming cost V 0 bases and J 0 bases, with 11 bases left between them. Germline CDR1 is ENHRY and CDR2 is SYGVKD. This CDR3 region has 17 residues. This CDR3 reads CAISESLATPNTGELFF. For the CDR3, the DNA is TGTGCCATCAGTGAGTCATTGGCGACACCGAACACCGGGGAGCTGTTTTTT.

This clone is a singleton in its sample. The J gene is TRBJ1-2, the V gene TRBV10-3; possible D gene TRBD1, 6 bases. The CDR3 is 14 amino acids. Germline V gene sequence: CDR1 ENHRY, CDR2 SYGVKD. The V end lost 3 bases, the J end lost 4 bases, and 12 bases lay between the germline ends. The CDR3 nucleotides are TGTGCCATCAGTGACAGGGGTGAGATCTATGGCTACACCTTC. Translating it yields CAISDRGEIYGYTF.

This clone was counted a single time. V is TRBV4-3 and J is TRBJ2-2, with 8 bases fitting TRBD2. J lost 7 bases, V lost 1 base, and 11 bases had no gene match. CDR3 length: 17 amino acids. From germline, CDR1 is LGHNA and CDR2 YSLEER. CDR3 amino acids: CASSQVRGAGGGGELFF. The CDR3 bases are TGCGCCAGCAGCCAAGTGCGGGGGGCCGGGGGGGGCGGGGAGCTGTTTTTT.

This clone has a handful of counts. The chain carries TRBV15 and TRBJ2-7, with a possible D match to TRBD1 (6 bases). Germline CDR1 reads LNHNV; CDR2 reads YYDKDF (reference sequence). V gave up 0 bases and J gave up 1 base, with 7 bases separating them. This CDR3 is 14 amino acids long. CDR3 residues: CATSRDTGSYEQYF. In nucleotides, the CDR3 is TGTGCCACCAGCAGAGATACAGGGTCCTACGAGCAGTACTTC.

The chain joins TRBV10-3 to TRBJ2-1; 8 bases agree with TRBD1. V lost 4 bases, J lost 10 bases, and 6 bases stayed unmatched. Germline V CDR1 and CDR2: ENHRY, SYGVKD. The CDR3 runs to 13 residues. CDR3 DNA: TGTGCCATCAGTGGAGCAGGACAGGGCGAGCAGTTCTTC. Protein sequence: CAISGAGQGEQFF.

The chain links TRBV29-1 to TRBJ1-2; 7 positions agree with TRBD1. There are 13 residues in the CDR3. Germline V gives CDR1 SQVTM, CDR2 ANQGSEA. V gave up 6 bases and J gave up 7 bases; unmatched junction bases: 11. The CDR3 nucleotides are TGCAGCGTGGCCCCTGGACAGGTATCTGGCTACACCTTC. Translation gives CSVAPGQVSGYTF.

V usage is TRBV6-1 and J usage is TRBJ1-1; 11 bases match TRBD1. CDR1 and CDR2 from the germline V gene are MNHNS and SASEGT. The CDR3 runs to 15 residues. Trimming took 2 bases from V and 10 from J; bases not matched to a gene: 9. CDR3 sequence: CASSEHWTGGYGAFF. DNA for the CDR3: TGTGCCAGCAGTGAACATTGGACAGGGGGCTATGGAGCTTTCTTT.

The rearrangement uses TRBV19 and TRBJ1-4; 10 nucleotides agree with TRBD1. The CDR3 extends over 15 amino acids. V was clipped by 7 bases and J by 7 bases; unmatched bases: 9. Germline-derived CDR1 and CDR2 are LNHDA and SQIVND (reference sequence). CDR3 nucleotide sequence: TGTGCCAGTACTTCGACAGGGGGCGGTGGTGAAAAACTGTTTTTT. It specifies CASTSTGGGGEKLFF.

This CDR3 is CASSPNRGRVSTGANVLTF. The CDR3 DNA sequence: TGTGCCAGCAGTCCCAACAGGGGGCGCGTATCTACTGGGGCCAACGTCCTGACTTTC. V and J are TRBV27 and TRBJ2-6; 9 bases map to TRBD1. Germline CDR1 reads MNHEY; CDR2 reads SMNVEV (reference sequence). The V and J ends lost 5 bases and 2 bases, in that order; junction bases with no gene match: 13. The CDR3 totals 19 residues.

The V call is TRBV6-4, the J call TRBJ2-7; TRBD2 matches 10 bases. In germline, CDR1 is MRHNA, CDR2 SNTAGT. With 5 bases clipped from V and 3 bases from J, the junction kept 10 bases outside the gene matches. This CDR3 spans 16 amino acids. CDR3 loop: CASSKPTSGAIYEQYF. As DNA, the CDR3 is TGTGCCAGCAGTAAACCAACTAGCGGGGCAATCTACGAGCAGTACTTC.

The chain links TRBV5-1 to TRBJ2-2; 8 nucleotides agree with TRBD1. CDR1 SGHRS and CDR2 YFSETQ come from the germline V gene. The V segment lost 4 bases and the J segment 0 bases; nucleotides outside the gene matches: 2. The CDR3 consists of 15 residues. CDR3 nucleotides: TGCGCCAGCAGCCGACAGGGGCCGAACACCGGGGAGCTGTTTTTT. It specifies CASSRQGPNTGELFF.

The chain employs TRBV6-5 and TRBJ2-2; D is undetermined. Trimming removed 6 bases from V and 7 bases from J, with 9 bases in between. Per the germline V gene, CDR1 is MNHEY and CDR2 is SVGAGI. The CDR3 consists of 12 residues. The CDR3, as DNA: TGTGCCAGCAGCGAACAAGTCGGGGAGCTGTTTTTT. This sequence encodes CASSEQVGELFF.

This clone was found a few times. The chain carries TRBV30 and TRBJ1-2, with 9 bases aligning to TRBD1. Germline loops: CDR1 GTSNPN, CDR2 SVGIG (reference sequence). Trimming removed 3 bases from V and 4 bases from J; junction bases left unmatched: 3. The CDR3 length is 13 residues. CDR3 bases: TGTGCCTGGAGCGACAGGGGGAGCTATGGCTACACCTTC. Protein: CAWSDRGSYGYTF.

The chain has TRBV11-3 and TRBJ2-1; 10 nucleotides agree with TRBD2. V was pared by 3 bases and J by 4 bases, with 3 bases of the junction left unmatched. CDR1 and CDR2 (germline): SGHNT, YENEEA. The CDR3 extends over 15 amino acids. The CDR3 bases are TGTGCCAGCAGCTTTAGCGGGGGGAATTACAATGAGCAGTTCTTC. The encoded protein is CASSFSGGNYNEQFF. The full variable domain, with the rest looked up from reference TRBV11-3 and TRBJ2-1, is EAGVVQSPRYKIIEKKQPVAFWCNPISGHNTLYWYLQNLGQGPELLIRYENEEAVDDSQLPKDRFSAERLKGVDSTLKIQPAELGDSAVYLCASSFSGGNYNEQFFGPGTRLTVL.

The V call is TRBV5-4, the J call TRBJ1-6; D is unresolved. The germline gives CDR1 SGHNT, CDR2 YYREEE (reference sequence). V was clipped by 4 bases and J by 7 bases, with 18 bases between them. The CDR3 has 16 residues. The CDR3 nucleotides are TGTGCCAGCAGCCAAGGAGGAGGACTGCTGAATTCACCCCTCCACTTT. Encoded protein: CASSQGGGLLNSPLHF.

The J gene is TRBJ1-4, the V gene TRBV13; TRBD1 agrees at 9 bases. The CDR3 sequence is 15 residues long. CDR1 and CDR2 (germline): PRHDT, FYEKMQ (reference sequence). V lost 5 bases to trimming and J lost 7 bases; unmatched junction nucleotides: 8. CDR3 amino acids: CASSPPGQGSEKLFF. The CDR3 region has the DNA TGTGCCAGCAGCCCACCGGGACAGGGTAGTGAAAAACTGTTTTTT. Full variable domain (rest looked up from reference TRBV13 and TRBJ1-4): AAGVIQSPRHLIKEKRETATLKCYPIPRHDTVYWYQQGPGQDPQFLISFYEKMQSDKGSIPDRFSAQQFSDYHSELNMSSLELGDSALYFCASSPPGQGSEKLFFGSGTQLSVL.

This clone showed up just a few times. This rearrangement joins TRBV7-2 to TRBJ1-2; 7 positions agree with TRBD1. This CDR3 region has 13 residues. V lost 5 bases to trimming and J lost 6 bases; unmatched junction nucleotides: 6. The germline V gene has CDR1 SGHTA and CDR2 FQGNSA. DNA for the CDR3: TGTGCCAGCAGCATACAGGGGTTGGATGGCTACACCTTC. As protein: CASSIQGLDGYTF.

The V call is TRBV4-3, the J call TRBJ2-7, with a tentative D call TRBD2 (7 bases). The CDR3 contains 16 residues. Germline V gene data show CDR1 as LGHNA and CDR2 as YSLEER. V gave up 2 bases and J gave up 3 bases, with 17 bases separating them. In DNA, the CDR3 is TGCGCCAGCAGCCAACAACCAGGGGAGGGTATCTACGAGCAGTACTTC. Translated, it gives CASSQQPGEGIYEQYF.

Only one count was recorded for this clone. V and J are TRBV4-3 and TRBJ1-4; 7 bases are a match to TRBD1. Germline V gene lookup returns CDR1 LGHNA and CDR2 YSLEER. The CDR3 length is 16 residues. V lost 4 bases and J lost 4; bases outside the gene matches: 9. The CDR3 spells CASSRLMAGGNEKLFF. The CDR3 region has the DNA TGCGCCAGCAGCCGGCTGATGGCAGGGGGTAATGAAAAACTGTTTTTT.

The V call is TRBV29-1, the J call TRBJ2-3; a possible D gene is TRBD2 (6 bases). Germline V CDR1 and CDR2: SQVTM, ANQGSEA. This CDR3 region has 13 residues. V lost 3 bases and J 3 bases, leaving 10 bases between the germline ends. As DNA, the CDR3 is TGCAGCGTTGAGGGGGGTATAACAGATACGCAGTATTTT. This translates into CSVEGGITDTQYF.

The V call is TRBV7-2, the J call TRBJ1-6; D gene uncertain. CDR1 SGHTA and CDR2 FQGNSA come from the germline V gene. V was clipped by 2 bases and J by 7 bases, with 9 bases between them. This CDR3 contains 14 residues. DNA of the CDR3: TGTGCCAGCAGCTTAACCCAGAAGAATTCACCCCTCCACTTT. This codes for CASSLTQKNSPLHF.

The rearrangement links TRBV6-5 to TRBJ1-1; D is uncertain. The CDR3 extends over 13 amino acids. Deletions cut 5 bases from V and 3 bases from J, with 10 bases between. The germline gives CDR1 MNHEY, CDR2 SVGAGI. CDR3 DNA: TGTGCCAGCAGTCAAGAGCGGGACACTGAAGCTTTCTTT. It encodes CASSQERDTEAFF.